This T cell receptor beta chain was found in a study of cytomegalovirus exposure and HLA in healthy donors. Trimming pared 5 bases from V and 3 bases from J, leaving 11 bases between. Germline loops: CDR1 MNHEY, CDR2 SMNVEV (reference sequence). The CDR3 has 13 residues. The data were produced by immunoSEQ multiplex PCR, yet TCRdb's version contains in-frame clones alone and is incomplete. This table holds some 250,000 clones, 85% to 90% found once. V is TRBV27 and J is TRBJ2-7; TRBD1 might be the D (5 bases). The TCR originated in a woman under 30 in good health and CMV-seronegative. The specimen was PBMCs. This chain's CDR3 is CASSPPGFYEQYF. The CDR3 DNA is TGTGCCAGCAGTCCCCCAGGGTTCTACGAGCAGTACTTC.